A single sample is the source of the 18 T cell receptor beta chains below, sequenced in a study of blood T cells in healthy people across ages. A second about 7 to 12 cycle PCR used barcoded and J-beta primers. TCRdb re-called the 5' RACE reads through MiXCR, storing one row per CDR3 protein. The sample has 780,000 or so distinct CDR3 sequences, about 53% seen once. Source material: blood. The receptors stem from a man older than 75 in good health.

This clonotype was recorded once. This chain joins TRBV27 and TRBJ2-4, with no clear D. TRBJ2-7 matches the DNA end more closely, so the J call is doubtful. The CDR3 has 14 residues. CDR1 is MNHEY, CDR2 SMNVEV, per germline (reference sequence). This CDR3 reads CASSLVRNSYEQYF. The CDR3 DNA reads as TGTGCCAGCAGTTTGGTCAGGAACTCCTACGAGCAGTACTTC.

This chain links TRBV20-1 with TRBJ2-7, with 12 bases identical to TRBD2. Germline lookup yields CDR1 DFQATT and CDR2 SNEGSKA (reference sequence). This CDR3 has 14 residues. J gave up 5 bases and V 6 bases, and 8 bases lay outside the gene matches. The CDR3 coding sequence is TGCAGTGCCTGGGCCACTAGCGGGAGGAACGAGCAGTACTTC. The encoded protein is CSAWATSGRNEQYF.

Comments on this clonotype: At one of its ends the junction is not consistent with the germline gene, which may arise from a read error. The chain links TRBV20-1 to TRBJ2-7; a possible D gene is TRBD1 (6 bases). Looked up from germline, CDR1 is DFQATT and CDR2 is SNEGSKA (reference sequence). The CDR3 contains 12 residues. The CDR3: CGALAGEGAQYF. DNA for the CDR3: TGCGGTGCGTTGGCAGGGGAAGGGGCCCAGTACTTC.

CDR3 sequence: CASSLHGTAYEQYF. CDR3 DNA: TGTGCCAGCAGTTTACATGGGACAGCCTACGAGCAGTACTTC. This chain links TRBV12-3 or TRBV12-4 with TRBJ2-5, with 7 bases aligning to TRBD1. The J call may be faulty, since TRBJ2-7 better matches the DNA end. This CDR3 is 14 amino acids long.

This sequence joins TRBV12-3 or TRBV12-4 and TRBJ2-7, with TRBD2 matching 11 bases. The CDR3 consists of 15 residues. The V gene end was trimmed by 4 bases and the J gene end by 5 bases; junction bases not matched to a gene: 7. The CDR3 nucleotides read TGTGCCAGCAGTTCAATGACTAGCGGGGATGACGAGCAGTACTTC. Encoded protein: CASSSMTSGDDEQYF.

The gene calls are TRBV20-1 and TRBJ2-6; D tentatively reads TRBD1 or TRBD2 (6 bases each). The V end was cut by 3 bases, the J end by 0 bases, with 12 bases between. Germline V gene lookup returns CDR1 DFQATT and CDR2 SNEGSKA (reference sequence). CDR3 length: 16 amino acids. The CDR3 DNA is TGCAGTGCTAGGGGGGGCCCCTACTCTGGGGCCAACGTCCTGACTTTC. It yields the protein CSARGGPYSGANVLTF.

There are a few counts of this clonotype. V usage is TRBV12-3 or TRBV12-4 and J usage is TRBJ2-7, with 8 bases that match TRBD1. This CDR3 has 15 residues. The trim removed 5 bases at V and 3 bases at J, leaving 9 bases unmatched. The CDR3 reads CASSTGTGVVYEQYF. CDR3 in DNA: TGTGCCAGCAGTACCGGGACAGGTGTCGTCTACGAGCAGTACTTC.

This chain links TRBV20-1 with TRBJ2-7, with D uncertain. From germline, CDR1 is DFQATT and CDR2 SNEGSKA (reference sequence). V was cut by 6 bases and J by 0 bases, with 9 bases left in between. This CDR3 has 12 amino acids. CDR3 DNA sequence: TGCAGTGCCGGCCAGGCCTCCTACGAGCAGTACTTC. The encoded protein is CSAGQASYEQYF.

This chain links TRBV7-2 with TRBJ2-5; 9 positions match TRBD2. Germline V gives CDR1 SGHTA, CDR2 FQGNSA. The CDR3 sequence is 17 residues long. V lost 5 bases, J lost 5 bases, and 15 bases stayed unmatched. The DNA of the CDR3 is TGTGCCAGCAGCCCAGCCTGGGGCGGGAGGGTTTTCGAGACCCAGTACTTC. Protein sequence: CASSPAWGGRVFETQYF.

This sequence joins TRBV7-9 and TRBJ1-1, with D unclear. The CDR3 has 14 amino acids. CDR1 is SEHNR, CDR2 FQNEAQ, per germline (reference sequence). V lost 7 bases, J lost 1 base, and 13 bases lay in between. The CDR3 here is CASINRLPNTEAFF. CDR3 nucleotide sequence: TGTGCCAGCATCAACAGATTACCGAACACTGAAGCTTTCTTT.

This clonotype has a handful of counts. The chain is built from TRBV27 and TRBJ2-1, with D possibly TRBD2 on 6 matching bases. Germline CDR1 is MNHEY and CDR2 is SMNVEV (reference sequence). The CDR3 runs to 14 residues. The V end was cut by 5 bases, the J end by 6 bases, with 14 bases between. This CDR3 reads CASSVGGPANEQFF. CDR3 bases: TGTGCCAGCAGTGTAGGAGGGCCGGCCAATGAGCAGTTCTTC.

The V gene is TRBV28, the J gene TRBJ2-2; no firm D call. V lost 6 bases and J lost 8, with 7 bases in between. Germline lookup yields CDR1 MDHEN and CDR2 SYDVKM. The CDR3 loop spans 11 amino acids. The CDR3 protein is CASRELGELFF. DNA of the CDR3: TGTGCCAGCAGGGAGTTGGGGGAGCTGTTTTTT.

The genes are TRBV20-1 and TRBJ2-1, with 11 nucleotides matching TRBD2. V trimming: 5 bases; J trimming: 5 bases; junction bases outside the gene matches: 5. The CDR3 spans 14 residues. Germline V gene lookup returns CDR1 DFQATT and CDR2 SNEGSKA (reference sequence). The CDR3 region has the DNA TGCAGTGCTGGCAGGGGACTAGCGGACAATGAGCAGTTCTTC. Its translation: CSAGRGLADNEQFF.

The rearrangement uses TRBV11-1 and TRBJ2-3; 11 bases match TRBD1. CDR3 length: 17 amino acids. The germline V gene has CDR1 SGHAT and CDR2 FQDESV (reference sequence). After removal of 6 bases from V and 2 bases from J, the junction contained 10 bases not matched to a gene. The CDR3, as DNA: TGTGCCAGCAGACCGCCCCGGGACAGGGGGTACACAGATACGCAGTATTTT. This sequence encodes CASRPPRDRGYTDTQYF.

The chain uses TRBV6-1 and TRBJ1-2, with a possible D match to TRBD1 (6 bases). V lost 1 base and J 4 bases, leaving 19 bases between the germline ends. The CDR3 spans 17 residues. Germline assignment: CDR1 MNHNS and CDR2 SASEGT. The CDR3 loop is CASSEGQVYRVIYGYTF. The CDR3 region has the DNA TGTGCCAGCAGTGAAGGGCAGGTCTACAGGGTTATCTATGGCTACACCTTC.

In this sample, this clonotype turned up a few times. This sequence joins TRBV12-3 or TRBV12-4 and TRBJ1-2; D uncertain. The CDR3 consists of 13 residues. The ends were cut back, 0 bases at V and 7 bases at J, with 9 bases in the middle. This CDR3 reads CASSLAGPGGYTF. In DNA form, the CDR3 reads TGTGCCAGCAGTTTAGCAGGGCCAGGTGGCTACACCTTC.

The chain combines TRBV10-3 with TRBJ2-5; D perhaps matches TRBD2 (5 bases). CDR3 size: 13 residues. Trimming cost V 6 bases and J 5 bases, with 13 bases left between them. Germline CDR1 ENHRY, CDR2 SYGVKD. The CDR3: CAIRTILQETQYF. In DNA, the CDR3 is TGTGCCATCAGGACTATACTCCAGGAGACCCAGTACTTC.

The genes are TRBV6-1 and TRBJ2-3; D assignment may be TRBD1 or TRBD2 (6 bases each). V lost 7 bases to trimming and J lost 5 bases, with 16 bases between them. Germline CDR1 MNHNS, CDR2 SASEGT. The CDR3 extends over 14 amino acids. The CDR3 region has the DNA TGTGCCAGCATGGTAGGGGGACTCGTAGATACGCAGTATTTT. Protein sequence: CASMVGGLVDTQYF.